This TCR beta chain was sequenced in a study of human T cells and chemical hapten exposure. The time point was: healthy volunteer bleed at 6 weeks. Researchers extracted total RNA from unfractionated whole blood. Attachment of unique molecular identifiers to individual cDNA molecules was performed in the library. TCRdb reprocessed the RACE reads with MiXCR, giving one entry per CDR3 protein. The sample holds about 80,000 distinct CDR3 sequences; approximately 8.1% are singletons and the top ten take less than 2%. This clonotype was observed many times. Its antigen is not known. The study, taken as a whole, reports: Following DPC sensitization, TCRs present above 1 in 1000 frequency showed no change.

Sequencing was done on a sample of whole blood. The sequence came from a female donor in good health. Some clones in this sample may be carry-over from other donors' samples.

The CDR3 loop reads CAISDRDGEQFF. The CDR3 region has the DNA TGTGCCATCAGTGACAGGGACGGTGAGCAGTTCTTC. V usage is TRBV10-3 and J usage is TRBJ2-1; the D call may be TRBD1 or TRBD2 (5 bases each). The V gene's germline CDR1 is ENHRY and CDR2 SYGVKD. The CDR3 has 12 amino acids. The V gene lost 3 bases and the J gene lost 9 bases, with 9 bases spanning the gap.